Sequencing of this TCR beta chain was carried out in a study of T cell repertoires in cytomegalovirus infection. Study details: Shared public TCR beta signatures pointed to both CMV infection and a matching HLA type.

This clonotype was counted between two and nine times. What it binds is unknown. V was trimmed by 7 bases and J by 4 bases, leaving 11 bases between them. Per the germline V gene, CDR1 is MNHNS and CDR2 is SASEGT. There are 14 residues in the CDR3. Overall study findings and caveats: Dominating the ex vivo response were HLA-C-restricted CMV-specific TCR beta clonotypes. Carriers of CMV plus the relevant HLA were identified by cumulative public TCR beta family frequency.

One entry per CDR3 protein results from TCRdb running MiXCR on the reads. The data hold around 740,000 distinct CDR3 sequences, with 35% observed a single time. The sample comprised PBMCs. The sequence derives from a human donor in good health (CMV status not recorded). Some clones in this sample may be carry-over from other donors' samples. This chain uses TRBV6-1 with TRBJ2-6; D uncertain. The CDR3 nucleotides are TGTGCCAGCAAAGTGGAACCCGGGGCCAACGTCCTGACTTTC. Translated: CASKVEPGANVLTF.